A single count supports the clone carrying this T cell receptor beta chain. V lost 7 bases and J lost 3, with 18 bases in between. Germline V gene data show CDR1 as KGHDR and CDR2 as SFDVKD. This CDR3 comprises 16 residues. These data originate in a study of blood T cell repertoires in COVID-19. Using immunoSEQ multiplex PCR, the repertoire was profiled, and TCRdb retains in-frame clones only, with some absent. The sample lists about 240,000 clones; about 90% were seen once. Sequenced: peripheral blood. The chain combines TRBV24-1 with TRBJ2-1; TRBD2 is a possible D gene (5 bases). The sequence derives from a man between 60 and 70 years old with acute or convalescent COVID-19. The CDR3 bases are TGTGCCACCAGGGAAGCGGACCTACTTAACTACAATGAGCAGTTCTTC. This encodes CATREADLLNYNEQFF.